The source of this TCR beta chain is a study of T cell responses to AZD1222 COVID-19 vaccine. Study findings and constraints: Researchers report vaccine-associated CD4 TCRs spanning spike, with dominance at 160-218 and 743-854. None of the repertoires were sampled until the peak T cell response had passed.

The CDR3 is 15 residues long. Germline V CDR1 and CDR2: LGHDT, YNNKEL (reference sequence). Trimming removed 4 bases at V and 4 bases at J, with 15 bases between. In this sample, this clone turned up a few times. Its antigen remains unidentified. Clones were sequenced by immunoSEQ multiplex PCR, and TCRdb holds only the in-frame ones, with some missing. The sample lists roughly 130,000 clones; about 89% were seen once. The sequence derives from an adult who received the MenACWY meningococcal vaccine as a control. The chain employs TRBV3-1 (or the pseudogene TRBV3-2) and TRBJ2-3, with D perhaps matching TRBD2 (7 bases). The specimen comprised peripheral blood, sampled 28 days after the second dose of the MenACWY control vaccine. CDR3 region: CASSLKGGGPDTQYF. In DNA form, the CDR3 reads TGTGCCAGCAGCCTAAAAGGGGGGGGCCCAGATACGCAGTATTTT.